Shown below are 6 T cell receptor beta chains from a single sample sequenced in a study of T cells after yellow fever vaccination. Via MiXCR, TCRdb re-called the 5' RACE reads, giving one row per CDR3 protein. The sample comprises fewer than 450,000 distinct CDR3 sequences, roughly 8.4% of which are singletons, and roughly 15% rests with the top ten. Specimen: PBMCs, collected more than 40 days after the first yellow fever vaccination. The receptors were gathered from a man aged 18 to 30 who received the YFV17D yellow fever vaccine.

J is TRBJ2-7 and V is TRBV6-6, with TRBD1 identical over 8 bases. The germline V gene has CDR1 MNHNY and CDR2 SVGAGI (reference sequence). The J segment lost 2 bases and the V segment lost 9 bases, leaving 6 bases of the junction unmatched. This CDR3 contains 13 residues. CDR3 sequence reads: CASGGQATYEQYF. The CDR3 DNA sequence: TGTGCCAGTGGGGGACAGGCAACCTACGAGCAGTACTTC.

This clonotype occurred a few times. The genes are TRBV5-6 and TRBJ2-1; D is unresolved. Germline values: CDR1 SGHDT, CDR2 YYEEEE. V lost 0 bases and J lost 7, with 8 bases in between. This CDR3 comprises 13 residues. CDR3 amino acids: CASSLEDLNEQFF. The CDR3 nucleotides read TGTGCCAGCAGCTTGGAGGACCTGAATGAGCAGTTCTTC.

This clonotype was picked up many times. The V and J genes are TRBV12-3 or TRBV12-4 and TRBJ2-5, with 7 nucleotides matching TRBD1. This CDR3 spans 14 amino acids. V was clipped by 3 bases and J by 2 bases; unmatched bases: 3. The DNA of the CDR3 is TGTGCCAGCAGTTTTGGCAGGGGGCAAGAGACCCAGTACTTC. Its protein product is CASSFGRGQETQYF.

This clonotype came up a few times. CDR3 sequence reads: CASSLEAKSYGYTF. CDR3 nucleotide sequence: TGTGCCAGCAGCTTAGAAGCCAAGAGCTATGGCTACACCTTC. The rearrangement uses TRBV7-2 and TRBJ1-2; unclear D gene. Per the germline V gene, CDR1 is SGHTA and CDR2 is FQGNSA. V lost 1 base, J lost 4 bases, and 10 bases lay in between. The CDR3 spans 14 residues.

This clonotype turned up a few times. The gene calls are TRBV12-3 or TRBV12-4 and TRBJ1-5; D is possibly TRBD1 (5 bases). The CDR3 consists of 13 residues. V lost 5 bases and J lost 8, with 13 bases in between. The CDR3 DNA sequence: TGTGCCAGCAGTCTCCAGGGAGGTGAGCCCCAGCATTTT. Its translation: CASSLQGGEPQHF.

At least ten counts were recorded for this clonotype. This chain links TRBV4-1 with TRBJ2-7; possible D gene TRBD1, 6 bases. Per germline, CDR1 MGHRA and CDR2 YSYEKL. The germline V and J ends were trimmed by 0 bases and 3 bases, with 12 bases remaining between them. The CDR3 runs to 15 residues. The CDR3 DNA is TGCGCCAGCAGCCAAGAGACAGGAGGTTTCTACGAGCAGTACTTC. Translation: CASSQETGGFYEQYF.